These 21 T cell receptor beta chains share one sample of origin, sequenced in a study of blood T cell repertoires in COVID-19. Assay: immunoSEQ multiplex PCR; the TCRdb copy retains only in-frame clones and omits some. The sample comprises around 140,000 clones, about 81% of which are singletons, and 2.4% rests with the top ten. Material: PBMCs or T cells enriched from blood (not recorded which). The receptors stem from a man aged 35 to 55 with acute COVID-19.

This chain connects TRBV7-2 to TRBJ1-2, with TRBD1 matching 7 bases. This CDR3 contains 13 residues. The V segment lost 5 bases and the J segment 8 bases; nucleotides outside the gene matches: 8. The germline CDR1 and CDR2 sequences are SGHTA and FQGNSA. This CDR3 is CASSPTTGRGYTF. CDR3 bases: TGTGCCAGCAGCCCGACGACAGGGAGGGGCTACACCTTC.

The V gene is TRBV4-1, the J gene TRBJ2-7; 7 bases line up with TRBD1. Trimming at V came to 3 bases and at J to 0 bases, leaving 5 bases not matched to a gene. Germline lookup yields CDR1 MGHRA and CDR2 YSYEKL. The CDR3 covers 15 residues. CDR3 loop: CASSHSTGSSYEQYF. The CDR3, as DNA: TGCGCCAGCAGCCACTCGACAGGGAGCTCCTACGAGCAGTACTTC.

This rearrangement joins TRBV18 to TRBJ2-5; D is unresolved. From germline, CDR1 is KGHSH and CDR2 LQKENI. Trimming removed 2 bases from V and 6 bases from J, with 13 bases in between. This CDR3 has 14 residues. Here the CDR3 DNA reads TGTGCCAGCTCACCAGGGCACGGTCCGCAGACCCAGTACTTC. Amino acids: CASSPGHGPQTQYF.

The rearrangement uses TRBV18 and TRBJ1-2; TRBD1 aligns across 9 bases. Per the germline V gene, CDR1 is KGHSH and CDR2 is LQKENI. The CDR3 totals 13 residues. The V and J ends lost 3 bases and 6 bases, in that order; junction bases with no gene match: 2. DNA of the CDR3: TGTGCCAGCTCACCCCGGGACAGGGATGGCTACACCTTC. Amino acids: CASSPRDRDGYTF.

The V and J genes are TRBV6-2 or TRBV6-3 and TRBJ2-5, with TRBD2 identical over 12 bases. Germline V gives CDR1 MNHEY, CDR2 SVGEGT. Trimming removed 4 bases from V and 1 base from J; junction bases left unmatched: 4. The CDR3 spans 16 residues. The CDR3: CASSSRLAGVQETQYF. DNA for the CDR3: TGTGCCAGCAGTTCCCGACTAGCGGGGGTCCAAGAGACCCAGTACTTC.

This clone was seen only once. The V call is TRBV19, the J call TRBJ2-7, with TRBD1 as a possible D gene (6 bases). Germline V lookup: CDR1 LNHDA, CDR2 SQIVND (reference sequence). The CDR3 contains 15 residues. The V end lost 5 bases, the J end lost 1 base, and 15 bases lay between the germline ends. The CDR3 protein is CASSSWDKGSYEQYF. The CDR3 DNA is TGTGCCAGTAGTTCCTGGGACAAAGGATCCTACGAGCAGTACTTC.

The chain couples TRBV12-3 or TRBV12-4 to TRBJ1-1; 7 bases line up with TRBD1. The CDR3 is 12 residues long. V was clipped by 2 bases and J by 8 bases; unmatched bases: 2. The CDR3 loop reads CASSLPRGEAFF. The CDR3 DNA reads TGTGCCAGCAGTTTACCCAGGGGGGAAGCTTTCTTT.

The chain couples TRBV5-5 to TRBJ1-3; 8 positions match TRBD1. This CDR3 is 14 amino acids long. Germline trimming cut 3 bases from V and 2 bases from J; bases unmatched to any gene: 1. Per germline, CDR1 SGHKS and CDR2 YYEKEE (reference sequence). The CDR3 DNA sequence: TGTGCCAGCAGCTCGGACAGGGCTGGAAACACCATATATTTT. It encodes CASSSDRAGNTIYF.

In this sample, this clone turned up a few times. The chain combines TRBV28 with TRBJ2-1; 7 nucleotides align to TRBD2. The CDR3 length is 14 residues. CDR1 MDHEN and CDR2 SYDVKM come from the germline V gene. J lost 4 bases, V lost 5 bases, and 5 bases had no gene match. CDR3 nucleotides: TGTGCCAGCAGTGGGGGGAGGGGATACAATGAGCAGTTCTTC. Protein product: CASSGGRGYNEQFF.

There are a few counts of this clone. This rearrangement joins TRBV9 to TRBJ1-5; tentatively, D is TRBD1 (6 bases). The CDR3 spans 15 residues. With 4 bases removed from V and 1 base from J, the gap between germline ends came to 12 bases. Germline V gives CDR1 SGDLS, CDR2 YYNGEE. CDR3 in DNA: TGTGCCAGCAGCTTAACAGGGATAAGCAATCAGCCCCAGCATTTT. Residues: CASSLTGISNQPQHF.

This clone was seen a few times. This chain joins TRBV19 and TRBJ2-1; TRBD2 aligns across 13 bases. This CDR3 spans 17 amino acids. With V trimmed by 5 bases and J by 4 bases, 8 bases remained unmatched. Germline CDR1 is LNHDA and CDR2 is SQIVND (reference sequence). The CDR3 coding sequence is TGTGCCAGTAGTTTCCAAGGGACTAGCGGGGTATACAATGAGCAGTTCTTC. It yields the protein CASSFQGTSGVYNEQFF.

V is TRBV18 and J is TRBJ1-1; the match to TRBD1 covers 7 bases. V lost 10 bases and J lost 1; bases outside the gene matches: 6. The CDR3 is 13 amino acids. Per the germline V gene, CDR1 is KGHSH and CDR2 is LQKENI. CDR3 loop: CATSGQKNTEAFF. The CDR3 DNA reads as TGTGCCACCTCGGGACAGAAGAACACTGAAGCTTTCTTT.

This chain joins TRBV10-3 and TRBJ1-3, with D tentatively TRBD1 (5 bases). The V gene lost 6 bases and the J gene lost 4 bases, with 13 bases spanning the gap. The CDR3 spans 14 residues. The germline CDR1 and CDR2 sequences are ENHRY and SYGVKD. CDR3 amino acids: CAIRVDSPGNTIYF. CDR3 DNA: TGTGCCATCAGAGTTGACAGTCCCGGAAACACCATATATTTT.

J is TRBJ1-6 and V is TRBV18; no clear D gene. CDR3 length: 16 amino acids. V lost 3 bases and J lost 7, with 16 bases in between. CDR1 is KGHSH, CDR2 LQKENI, per germline. The CDR3 bases are TGTGCCAGCTCACCGCCCGGGAGACTGAGGAATTCACCCCTCCACTTT. This sequence encodes CASSPPGRLRNSPLHF.

The chain uses TRBV29-1 and TRBJ1-2; D gene unclear. CDR1 and CDR2 from the germline V gene are SQVTM and ANQGSEA. Trimming left V 4 bases short and J 2 bases short, with 11 bases between. This CDR3 region has 13 residues. CDR3 residues: CSVGKTVNYGYTF. The CDR3 DNA is TGCAGCGTTGGCAAAACAGTAAACTATGGCTACACCTTC.

The rearrangement joins TRBV29-1 to TRBJ2-7; TRBD1 agrees at 12 bases. Trimming at V came to 3 bases and at J to 5 bases, leaving 5 bases not matched to a gene. From germline, CDR1 is SQVTM and CDR2 ANQGSEA. The length of the CDR3 is 14 residues. In DNA, the CDR3 is TGCAGCGTTGAGGGGGACAGGGGGCATGACGAGCAGTACTTC. This gives the protein CSVEGDRGHDEQYF.

J is TRBJ1-5 and V is TRBV19, with 8 bases matching TRBD1. The V segment lost 10 bases and the J segment 6 bases; nucleotides outside the gene matches: 11. Germline V gives CDR1 LNHDA, CDR2 SQIVND (reference sequence). The CDR3 consists of 14 residues. The CDR3 here is CATAMDRVGQPQHF. The CDR3 DNA is TGTGCCACCGCCATGGACAGGGTCGGTCAGCCCCAGCATTTT.

The chain has TRBV27 and TRBJ1-2; the match to TRBD1 covers 9 bases. The V gene end was trimmed by 8 bases and the J gene end by 3 bases; junction bases not matched to a gene: 10. The CDR3 sequence is 15 residues long. CDR1 and CDR2 from the germline V gene are MNHEY and SMNVEV (reference sequence). The CDR3 protein is CASGPLQGAYYGYTF. The CDR3 coding sequence is TGTGCCAGCGGCCCTCTACAGGGGGCTTACTATGGCTACACCTTC.

This clone was observed a few times. The V call is TRBV20-1, the J call TRBJ1-2, with D maybe TRBD1 (6 bases). In germline, CDR1 is DFQATT, CDR2 SNEGSKA (reference sequence). The CDR3 is made up of 9 amino acids. CDR3 protein: CRQGYGYTF. The CDR3 nucleotides read TGCAGACAGGGCTATGGCTACACCTTC.

This clone was seen only a few times. The chain is built from TRBV30 and TRBJ1-1; no clear D gene. The CDR3 extends over 13 amino acids. Germline V lookup: CDR1 GTSNPN, CDR2 SVGIG (reference sequence). V lost 2 bases and J lost 0, with 7 bases in between. CDR3 coding DNA: TGTGCCTGGAGTCCAGGATTGAACACTGAAGCTTTCTTT. Encoded protein: CAWSPGLNTEAFF.

This chain connects TRBV10-1 to TRBJ1-6; no reliable D call. CDR3 length equals 13 residues. V was trimmed by 2 bases and J by 7 bases, leaving 6 bases between them. The germline CDR1 and CDR2 sequences are WNHNN and SYGVQD (reference sequence). The CDR3 loop is CASSETRNSPLHF. The CDR3, as DNA: TGCGCCAGCAGTGAGACCCGGAATTCACCCCTCCACTTT.